This T cell receptor (beta chain) appears in the sequencing data of a study of blood T cells in healthy people across ages (dated by TCRdb to the mid-2010s). Turning to the overall study: Template switching captured roughly one uniquely barcoded TCR beta cDNA molecule per two T cells in model experiments. The study measured age-related changes in TCR beta repertoire diversity using deep sequencing normalized with unique cDNA molecular identifiers. The donors were split into four age groups: young (average around 15 years), middle-aged (roughly 39), aged (about 56) and long-lived (roughly 88). To avoid experimental bias, donors of different ages were randomly spread across the sequencing lanes. Using the same blood draw, the study looked at two additional independent replicas of 1 million unique cDNA reads for two donors, one aged 18 to 30 and the other aged 80 or older.

The donors were around 39 Caucasian individuals from Russia, aged 6 to 90 years, who were systemically healthy. Each donor gave roughly 9.5 milliliters of peripheral blood, collected into EDTA-treated Vacutainer tubes. Ficoll-Paque density-gradient centrifugation was used to isolate PBMCs, with at least 7 million per sample. Trizol reagent was used to extract total RNA from the PBMCs, yielding at least 6 micrograms per sample. The percentages of naive CD45RAhigh/CD27high T cells were determined by flow cytometry on a PBMC aliquot from every donor. What the study reported, not specific to this receptor: Observed TCR beta diversity correlated strongly with the percentage of naive T cells measured by flow cytometry. The CMV infection status of donors was not known, potentially confounding age-related changes in expanded clonotypes. Compared with the aged group, the long-lived group had more naive CD4+ T cells, fewer expanded clones and increased TCR diversity, suggesting age selection. Since profiling was done on bulk unsorted PBMCs, naive and antigen-experienced compartments could not be conclusively compared. Total diversity estimates from one million sequenced T cells were considered lower bounds and underestimates. Observed TCR beta diversity per million T cells fell roughly linearly with age, and a significant reduction was already apparent by age approximately 40.

For this clonotype: The target of this receptor is not known. Base qualities were left out, and no much larger clone turns up one base away.

Receptor libraries were prepared by 5' RACE. TCRdb records Illumina HiSeq 2500 as the sequencer. A second PCR of 7 to 11 cycles was performed with a sample-barcoded 5' primer and a J-beta primer mix. A template-switch 5' adaptor carrying 12 random nucleotides introduced a unique molecular identifier onto each TCR beta cDNA molecule. Each sample yielded at least 2.5 million CDR3-containing paired-end reads. First-strand cDNA synthesis was performed from all RNA using the Mint cDNA synthesis kit, with priming by a TRBC-specific oligonucleotide. Following uracil-DNA glycosylase treatment, all cDNA underwent a first 18-cycle PCR with the universal primers M1SS and BC2_uni_R. In the paper's pipeline: For normalization, 1 million high-quality reads were randomly selected from each sample, with every read carrying a distinct molecular identifier. Instead of being binned into consensus sequences, reads that shared molecular identifiers were thrown out. MiTCR, with a Q25 quality threshold and the strictest error-elimination algorithm, was used for CDR3 identification, clonotype clustering and error correction. A nonparametric unseen species model using Euler transformation provided a lower-bound estimate of total TCR beta diversity. Starting from the raw public reads, TCRdb applied fastp trimming at Q25, assembled clones with MiXCR and retained in-frame beta chains. Identical CDR3 proteins give one entry, which carries the most common genes and DNA. TCRdb, not the original authors, processed these V and J calls. The sample includes fewer than 900,000 distinct CDR3 sequences, with 40% to 45% observed a single time. Approximately 22% of the sample rests with the top ten.

This clonotype originated in a woman aged 55-75 years in good health. Sequenced material: blood.

The CDR3 region has the sequence CASSPVSGIPPTEQYF. DNA sequence: TGTGCCAGCAGCCCTGTATCGGGGATCCCCCCTACCGAGCAGTACTTC. This receptor chain uses TRBV3-1 and TRBJ2-5, with TRBD2 tentatively as D gene (5 bases match). The end of the DNA aligns better with TRBJ2-7, so the J call may be wrong. The CDR3, cysteine through phenylalanine, is 16 amino acids long. The sequence is cut down to CDR3 DNA, 48 bases in frame from base 1. CDR1 LGHDT and CDR2 YNNKEL were looked up in the germline V gene (reference sequence).